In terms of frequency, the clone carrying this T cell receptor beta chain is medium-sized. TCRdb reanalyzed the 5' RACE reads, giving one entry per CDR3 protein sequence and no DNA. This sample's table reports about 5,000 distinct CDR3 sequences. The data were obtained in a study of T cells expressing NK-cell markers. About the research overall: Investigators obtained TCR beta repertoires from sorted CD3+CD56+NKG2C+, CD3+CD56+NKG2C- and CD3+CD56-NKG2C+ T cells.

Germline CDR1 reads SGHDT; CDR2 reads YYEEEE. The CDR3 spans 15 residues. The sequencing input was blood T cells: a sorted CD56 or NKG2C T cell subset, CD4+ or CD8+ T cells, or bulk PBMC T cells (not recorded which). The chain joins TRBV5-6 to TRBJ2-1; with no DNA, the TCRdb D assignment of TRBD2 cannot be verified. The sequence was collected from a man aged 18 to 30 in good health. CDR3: CASSLGSGVDNEQFF. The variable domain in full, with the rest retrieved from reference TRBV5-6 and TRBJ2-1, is DAGVTQSPTHLIKTRGQQVTLRCSPKSGHDTVSWYQQALGQGPQFIFQYYEEEERQRGNFPDRFSGHQFPNYSSELNVNALLLGDSALYLCASSLGSGVDNEQFFGPGTRLTVL.